Presented here are 8 T cell receptor beta chains from one specimen sequenced in a study of CD8+CD57+ T cells in acquired aplastic anemia. Before being chosen for sequencing, patients had shown CD8+CD57+ cell expansion by flow cytometry. Genomic DNA constituted the template upon which TCR beta VDJ and CDR3 profiling was performed. Each CDR3 protein gets one entry after TCRdb re-called the reads with MiXCR. The sample has 200,000 or so distinct CDR3 sequences, about half seen once. The sample comprised sorted CD4+, CD8+, or CD8+CD57+ T cells (not recorded which) from PBMCs. The receptors originated from a human donor with aplastic anemia.

The rearrangement uses TRBV9 and TRBJ2-5; TRBD2 aligns across 11 bases. V lost 4 bases and J lost 1; bases outside the gene matches: 9. CDR1 and CDR2 from the germline V gene are SGDLS and YYNGEE. The CDR3 contains 17 residues. CDR3 sequence reads: CASSQDWLAGGQETQYF. The CDR3 DNA reads as TGTGCCAGCAGCCAAGATTGGCTAGCGGGGGGCCAAGAGACCCAGTACTTC.

This rearrangement joins TRBV5-4 to TRBJ2-1, with 7 bases matching TRBD1. V dropped 5 bases and J dropped 7; count of bases not matched to a gene: 6. This CDR3 spans 13 amino acids. Germline V lookup: CDR1 SGHNT, CDR2 YYREEE (reference sequence). CDR3 loop: CASSLTGQNEQFF. The CDR3 bases are TGTGCCAGCAGTCTGACAGGGCAGAATGAGCAGTTCTTC. The full variable domain, its missing parts supplied by reference TRBV5-4 and TRBJ2-1, is ETGVTQSPTHLIKTRGQQVTLRCSSQSGHNTVSWYQQALGQGPQFIFQYYREEENGRGNFPPRFSGLQFPNYSSELNVNALELDDSALYLCASSLTGQNEQFFGPGTRLTVL.

This chain joins TRBV7-9 and TRBJ2-5, with D possibly TRBD1 on 5 matching bases. The germline CDR1 and CDR2 sequences are SEHNR and FQNEAQ (reference sequence). Trimming shortened V by 0 bases and J by 0 bases, and 11 bases separated the two germline ends. The CDR3 totals 16 residues. CDR3 in amino acids: CASSLAWAGNQETQYF. The CDR3 coding sequence is TGTGCCAGCAGCTTAGCGTGGGCAGGGAACCAAGAGACCCAGTACTTC.

This clonotype was found once. This chain links TRBV10-3 with TRBJ1-2, with D possibly matching TRBD1 (5 bases). Trimming shortened V by 6 bases and J by 3 bases, and 11 bases separated the two germline ends. This CDR3 has 13 amino acids. Germline-derived CDR1 and CDR2 are ENHRY and SYGVKD. This CDR3 is CAISGAADYGYTF. The CDR3 DNA sequence: TGTGCCATCAGCGGGGCAGCAGACTATGGCTACACCTTC.

To note about this clonotype: The CDR3 does not end in the conserved phenylalanine or tryptophan, so this is likely a read error. This chain uses TRBV5-1 with TRBJ2-3, with a weak D call TRBD2 (7 bases). V shed 2 bases and J shed 0 bases, with 10 bases lying between them. The CDR3 loop spans 15 amino acids. Germline V lookup: CDR1 SGHRS, CDR2 YFSETQ. The CDR3 here is CASSFGGRSTDTQYL. CDR3 bases: TGCGCCAGCAGCTTCGGGGGGCGCAGCACAGATACGCAGTATCTT.

In its sample, this clonotype was seen many times. This chain connects TRBV12-3 or TRBV12-4 to TRBJ1-1; 7 nucleotides match TRBD1. V shed 0 bases and J 0 bases; nucleotides not matched to a gene: 7. The CDR3 has 17 residues. CDR3 region: CASSLAVMQGVNTEAFF. Here the CDR3 DNA reads TGTGCCAGCAGTTTAGCCGTCATGCAGGGGGTGAACACTGAAGCTTTCTTT.

The table lists this clonotype with a few counts. The rearrangement links TRBV3-1 to TRBJ2-5; 9 bases fit TRBD2. V dropped 4 bases and J dropped 5; count of bases not matched to a gene: 14. Germline values: CDR1 LGHDT, CDR2 YNNKEL (reference sequence). This CDR3 contains 17 residues. The CDR3 coding sequence is TGTGCCAGCAGCCTGAGCCCCTCTTCGAGCGGGGGGGAGACCCAGTACTTC. Its translation: CASSLSPSSSGGETQYF.

This clonotype occurred many times. The V call is TRBV3-1, the J call TRBJ1-2, with D possibly matching TRBD1 (6 bases). Deletions cut 1 base from V and 4 bases from J, with 13 bases between. There are 15 residues in the CDR3. In germline, CDR1 is LGHDT, CDR2 YNNKEL (reference sequence). The DNA for the CDR3 is TGTGCCAGCAGCCAAGTTCGGACAGCGAGCTATGGCTACACCTTC. As protein: CASSQVRTASYGYTF. Drawing the rest from reference TRBV3-1 and TRBJ1-2, the complete variable domain is DTAVSQTPKYLVTQMGNDKSIKCEQNLGHDTMYWYKQDSKKFLKIMFSYNNKELIINETVPNRFSPKSPDKAHLNLHINSLELGDSAVYFCASSQVRTASYGYTFGSGTRLTVV.